The TCR beta chain under discussion was sequenced for a study of blood T cell repertoires in COVID-19. The authors' processing: From reference gene primer amplification, estimates of nucleated cell counts were derived. Sequenced by immunoSEQ multiplex PCR; TCRdb stores in-frame clones only, minus some. V and J calls plus clone size are reproduced from that table; the DNA served to infer D and trimming. Seen here are about 5,100 clones, approximately 91% observed once, and the top ten hold about 3%. The CDR3 sequence is 15 residues long. Trimming shortened V by 0 bases and J by 4 bases, and 13 bases separated the two germline ends. CDR1 and CDR2 (germline): SGHRS, YFSETQ.

This chain uses TRBV5-1 with TRBJ1-1; possible D gene TRBD1, 6 bases. Source material: peripheral blood. This sequence originates from a woman older than 75 with acute or convalescent COVID-19. The chain's CDR3 is CASSLAAGASTEAFF. The CDR3 DNA reads as TGCGCCAGCAGCTTGGCAGCAGGGGCGAGCACTGAAGCTTTCTTT.